The T cell receptor (beta chain) described here comes from a study of cytomegalovirus exposure and HLA in healthy donors. Study-wide results and limits: Earlier findings revealed that most TCR beta V segments proved productive either about 87% or about 30% of the time. Presence/absence analyses supposed approximately even sequencing depth among donors. Using the classifier, cytomegalovirus status was reportedly diagnosed with high specificity and sensitivity.

Germline V gene data show CDR1 as MDHEN and CDR2 as SYDVKM. This CDR3 is 16 amino acids long. After removal of 6 bases from V and 3 bases from J, the junction contained 14 bases not matched to a gene. Turning to this clone: Its antigen is undetermined.

With 60 Vbeta and 13 Jbeta primers, the PCR was carried out. Only in-frame clones appear in the TCRdb table, and some are missing; sequencing was by immunoSEQ multiplex PCR. In the table there are 160,000 or so clones, 65% to 90% of which are singletons. The chain is built from TRBV28 and TRBJ2-7, with TRBD1 identical over 7 bases. This TCR was recovered from a man over 45 in good health and CMV-seropositive. The sample taken for sequencing was PBMCs. CDR3 nucleotide sequence: TGTGCCAGCAGCTCTCCAATCCGACAGGGAAGCTACGAGCAGTACTTC. It yields the protein CASSSPIRQGSYEQYF.